Listed below are T cell receptor beta chains from one sample, sequenced in a study of blood T cell repertoires in COVID-19. Generated by immunoSEQ multiplex PCR, the TCRdb table keeps only in-frame clones and is missing some. The sample lists some 67,000 clones, roughly 88% occurring once. The sample consisted of peripheral blood. The receptors derive from an older woman with acute or convalescent COVID-19. Both conserved end residues are part of each CDR3. The order of the fields is CDR3 protein, CDR3 DNA, CDR3 length, clone size, J gene, V gene, D gene. D genes are given only for firm matches. Clone sizes are given selectively: once, few, many, or a class where the clone is expanded.

CAWSGGMGVQPQHF TGTGCCTGGAGTGGAGGGATGGGAGTTCAGCCCCAGCATTTT 14 . TRBJ1-5 TRBV30 .
CASSLAGQGGTGELFF TGCGCCAGCAGCTTGGCCGGACAGGGAGGTACCGGGGAGCTGTTTTTT 16 . TRBJ2-2 TRBV5-1 TRBD1
CATSGGQGGYGYTF TGTGCCACCAGCGGAGGACAGGGAGGCTATGGCTACACCTTC 14 . TRBJ1-2 TRBV15 TRBD1
CASSFQGGETEAFF TGTGCCAGCAGCTTTCAGGGGGGTGAGACTGAAGCTTTCTTT 14 . TRBJ1-1 TRBV7-6 TRBD1
CASSTRQGGFSPLHF TGTGCCAGCAGTACACGACAGGGGGGTTTTTCACCCCTCCACTTT 15 . TRBJ1-6 TRBV27 TRBD1
CASRYRGNTEAFF TGTGCCAGCAGATACAGAGGGAACACTGAAGCTTTCTTT 13 . TRBJ1-1 TRBV6-5 .
CASVNGGSEKLFF TGTGCCAGCGTTAATGGGGGCTCCGAAAAACTGTTTTTT 13 . TRBJ1-4 TRBV28 .
CASRAGGASLNTEAFF TGTGCCAGCAGAGCGGGGGGGGCGTCTTTGAACACTGAAGCTTTCTTT 16 once TRBJ1-1 TRBV5-6 .
CASTLTCAGATDTQYF TGTGCCAGCACCTTGACTTGTGCGGGGGCCACAGATACGCAGTATTTT 16 . TRBJ2-3 TRBV21-1 .
CASNDGTGWSFF TGTGCCAGCAACGACGGGACAGGGTGGTCTTTCTTT 12 . TRBJ1-1 TRBV27 TRBD1
CASTRGLAGGYEQFF TGTGCCAGCACTAGAGGGCTAGCGGGAGGGTATGAGCAGTTCTTC 15 . TRBJ2-1 TRBV2 TRBD2
CASSEPLQSPLHF TGTGCCAGCAGTGAACCCCTCCAGTCACCCCTCCACTTT 13 once TRBJ1-6 TRBV6-1 .
CASSLGRLNGDIQYF TGTGCCAGCAGCTTAGGGAGACTAAATGGAGACATTCAGTACTTC 15 . TRBJ2-4 TRBV7-2 .
CATSESGYGNEQFF TGTGCCACCAGTGAGTCGGGGTACGGCAATGAGCAGTTCTTC 14 . TRBJ2-1 TRBV24-1 .
CASSRGFQETQYF TGTGCCAGCAGCAGAGGATTCCAAGAGACCCAGTACTTC 13 . TRBJ2-5 TRBV11-2 .